These T cell receptor beta chains were read from a single sample in a study of T-cell memory formation after mild COVID-19. MiXCR was run by TCRdb on the 5' RACE reads, yielding one entry per CDR3 protein. The data show roughly 400,000 distinct CDR3 sequences, roughly 15% seen once. Sequenced sample: PBMCs or a T cell subset sorted from them (not recorded which). All receptors derive from a man aged 18 to 30 who had mild COVID-19 (a few samples of this study predate the infection). Cell type and time point are not known. Both conserved end residues are part of each CDR3. Each record gives: CDR3 length, clone size, D gene, V gene, J gene, CDR3 protein, CDR3 DNA. The D gene is left open where the match is weak. Only some rows state a clone size, as once, few, many or a class for expanded clones.

14,NA,NA,TRBV6-4,TRBJ1-2,CASTILKRWYGYTF,TGTGCCAGCACCATTCTGAAGCGTTGGTATGGCTACACCTTC
12,once,NA,TRBV27,TRBJ2-7,CASWNRGYEQYF,TGTGCCAGCTGGAACCGGGGCTACGAGCAGTACTTC
15,NA,TRBD2,TRBV18,TRBJ2-1,CASSPISTSDSEQFF,TGTGCCAGCTCACCAATAAGTACTAGCGACAGTGAGCAGTTCTTC
14,few,NA,TRBV2,TRBJ2-7,CASSDWQVPYEQYF,TGTGCCAGCAGTGACTGGCAGGTTCCGTACGAGCAGTACTTC
13,NA,NA,TRBV20-1,TRBJ1-1,CSADRAPRTEAFF,TGCAGTGCTGACCGGGCCCCGAGAACTGAAGCTTTCTTT
13,NA,NA,TRBV5-1,TRBJ1-1,CASSFSQGTEAFF,TGCGCCAGCAGCTTCAGCCAGGGCACTGAAGCTTTCTTT
16,NA,NA,TRBV7-9,TRBJ2-1,CASSLAGGVSYNEQFF,TGTGCCAGCAGCTTAGCCGGCGGGGTCTCCTACAATGAGCAGTTCTTC
17,many,NA,TRBV12-3/TRBV12-4,TRBJ1-1,CASSHPGGLTMNTEAFF,TGTGCCAGCAGCCACCCCGGGGGGCTTACTATGAACACTGAAGCTTTCTTT
16,NA,NA,TRBV7-2,TRBJ2-7,CASSSSGGRVPYEQYF,TGTGCCAGCAGCTCGAGTGGGGGGCGCGTACCCTACGAGCAGTACTTC
13,many,NA,TRBV12-5,TRBJ1-1,CASGPRRYTEAFF,TGTGCTAGTGGTCCCCGGAGGTACACTGAAGCTTTCTTT
16,NA,NA,TRBV29-1,TRBJ1-4,CSVEDSGGATNEKLFF,TGCAGCGTTGAAGATTCGGGGGGAGCAACTAATGAAAAACTGTTTTTT
16,NA,TRBD2,TRBV4-2,TRBJ2-5,CASSPRAAGVGETQYF,TGTGCCAGCAGCCCCCGGGCGGCGGGGGTCGGAGAGACCCAGTACTTC
15,NA,NA,TRBV9,TRBJ2-3,CASSVDGGGPDTQYF,TGTGCCAGCAGCGTAGATGGGGGGGGCCCAGATACGCAGTATTTT
16,few,TRBD2,TRBV10-3,TRBJ2-5,CATVGGVAGTGETQYF,TGTGCCACCGTAGGTGGGGTAGCGGGAACCGGAGAGACCCAGTACTTC
17,few,TRBD1,TRBV5-6,TRBJ1-2,CASSLIGTGGDGYGYTF,TGTGCCAGCAGCTTGATTGGGACAGGGGGCGACGGCTATGGCTACACCTTC
15,NA,NA,TRBV4-1,TRBJ2-4,CASSLFGGRGNIQYF,TGCGCCAGCAGCCTCTTCGGGGGCAGGGGAAACATTCAGTACTTC